Listed below are T cell receptor beta chains from one sample, sequenced in a study of blood T cell repertoires in COVID-19. Here immunoSEQ multiplex PCR was the method, and the copy in TCRdb shows in-frame clones only, minus some. This sample has 200,000 to 250,000 clones, with 85% to 90% found just once. Sequences were obtained from peripheral blood. The receptors were gathered from a man between 60 and 75 years old with acute or convalescent COVID-19. Each CDR3 is given with its conserved first and last residue. D genes are given only for firm matches. Rows give clone size only sometimes, using once, few, many, or a class for an expanded clone.

D gene	V gene	clone size	J gene	CDR3 protein	CDR3 DNA
TRBD1	TRBV28	NA	TRBJ1-5	CASSLGQGALTINQPQHF	TGTGCCAGCAGTTTAGGGCAGGGGGCCCTAACAATTAATCAGCCCCAGCATTTT
NA	TRBV28	NA	TRBJ2-1	CASSLTISSSYNEQFF	TGTGCCAGCAGTTTAACCATTTCGAGCTCCTACAATGAGCAGTTCTTC
NA	TRBV5-4	NA	TRBJ1-1	CASSLVLSRTEAFF	TGTGCCAGCAGCTTGGTCCTGAGTCGCACTGAAGCTTTCTTT
NA	TRBV30	NA	TRBJ1-5	CAWSVQANQPQHF	TGTGCCTGGAGTGTCCAAGCGAATCAGCCCCAGCATTTT
TRBD2	TRBV2	NA	TRBJ2-2	CASSEATLAGAGGTGELFF	TGTGCCAGCAGTGAAGCAACGCTAGCGGGGGCCGGAGGGACCGGGGAGCTGTTTTTT
NA	TRBV9	NA	TRBJ1-6	CASSELGQNNSPLHF	TGTGCCAGCAGCGAACTGGGGCAGAATAATTCACCCCTCCACTTT
NA	TRBV28	NA	TRBJ1-4	CASRRLSQYRVRSDEKLFF	TGTGCCAGCAGGAGGCTTTCCCAATACAGGGTCAGGAGTGATGAAAAACTGTTTTTT
TRBD1	TRBV28	NA	TRBJ1-4	CASSLSYLSGGTNEKLFF	TGTGCCAGCAGTTTATCCTACCTTTCAGGGGGCACTAATGAAAAACTGTTTTTT
NA	TRBV7-9	NA	TRBJ1-2	CASSSGSTLNYGYTF	TGTGCCAGCAGCTCCGGGAGCACTCTGAACTATGGCTACACCTTC
NA	TRBV5-6	NA	TRBJ1-1	CASSLAGGNTEAFF	TGTGCCAGCAGCCTCGCCGGGGGGAACACTGAAGCTTTCTTT
TRBD1	TRBV19	few	TRBJ2-2	CASTPGQGAYGELFF	TGTGCCAGTACCCCGGGACAGGGGGCTTACGGGGAGCTGTTTTTT
NA	TRBV5-5	NA	TRBJ1-4	CASSLAGGAPSEKLFF	TGTGCCAGCAGCTTGGCGGGGGGCGCACCATCCGAAAAACTGTTTTTT
NA	TRBV29-1	NA	TRBJ1-1	CSVVGDPNTEAFF	TGCAGCGTTGTGGGCGACCCGAACACTGAAGCTTTCTTT
NA	TRBV4-2	NA	TRBJ2-1	CASSLPTRDNVAYEQFF	TGTGCCAGCAGCTTACCAACCCGGGACAATGTGGCCTATGAGCAGTTCTTC
TRBD2	TRBV3-1/TRBV3-2	NA	TRBJ2-5	CASSQSLSGGQETQYF	TGTGCCAGCAGCCAATCGTTGAGCGGGGGACAAGAGACCCAGTACTTC
TRBD2	TRBV29-1	NA	TRBJ2-5	CSVEGTSGGPKETQYF	TGCAGCGTTGAAGGGACTAGCGGGGGGCCAAAAGAGACCCAGTACTTC
NA	TRBV11-2	NA	TRBJ1-5	CASSLDAQGRNQPQHF	TGTGCCAGCAGCTTAGACGCCCAGGGTAGGAATCAGCCCCAGCATTTT
TRBD1	TRBV5-1	NA	TRBJ2-7	CASSLGTGAYGEQYF	TGCGCCAGCAGCTTGGGGACAGGGGCGTACGGCGAGCAGTACTTC
TRBD1	TRBV30	once	TRBJ1-2	CAWSIAGGRSGYTF	TGTGCCTGGAGTATTGCAGGGGGCAGGAGTGGCTACACCTTC
TRBD1	TRBV5-4	NA	TRBJ1-1	CASSLEGAGTEAFF	TGTGCCAGCAGCTTGGAGGGGGCAGGGACTGAAGCTTTCTTT
NA	TRBV4-3	NA	TRBJ1-2	CASSQEPQRPAYGYTF	TGCGCCAGCAGCCAAGAACCTCAGCGTCCTGCCTATGGCTACACCTTC
NA	TRBV7-2	NA	TRBJ2-2	CASSLAGRAGTGELFF	TGTGCCAGCAGCTTAGCGGGCAGGGCGGGAACCGGGGAGCTGTTTTTT
NA	TRBV14	NA	TRBJ1-2	CASSQKKRQVRIYYGYTF	TGTGCCAGCAGCCAAAAAAAAAGACAGGTCCGGATCTACTATGGCTACACCTTC
NA	TRBV19	NA	TRBJ1-5	CASSIGQVYQPQHF	TGTGCCAGTAGTATAGGACAGGTTTACCAGCCCCAGCATTTT
TRBD2	TRBV7-2	NA	TRBJ2-5	CASSLGTSGGETQYF	TGTGCCAGCAGCTTAGGGACTAGCGGGGGGGAGACCCAGTACTTC
NA	TRBV5-1	NA	TRBJ1-1	CASSWEGGDVNTEAFF	TGCGCCAGCAGCTGGGAGGGAGGGGATGTGAACACTGAAGCTTTCTTT
NA	TRBV12-1	few	TRBJ2-3	CASSLRECGTDTQYF	TGTGCCAGCAGCCTACGGGAGTGCGGCACAGATACGCAGTATTTT
TRBD1	TRBV2	NA	TRBJ2-7	CASSVGTEIYEQYF	TGTGCCAGCAGTGTGGGGACAGAAATCTACGAGCAGTACTTC
TRBD1	TRBV6-5	NA	TRBJ1-2	CASRPRGSLGGYTF	TGTGCCAGCAGACCCAGGGGGTCCCTAGGTGGCTACACCTTC
NA	TRBV12-3/TRBV12-4	few	TRBJ1-5	CASRLTGYQPQHF	TGTGCCAGCAGGCTTACAGGGTATCAGCCCCAGCATTTT
NA	TRBV11-2	NA	TRBJ2-3	CASSLEGAGADTQYF	TGTGCCAGCAGCTTAGAGGGGGCCGGTGCAGATACGCAGTATTTT
NA	TRBV4-2	NA	TRBJ2-5	CASSQGVLTQETQYF	TGTGCCAGCAGCCAAGGGGTACTAACCCAAGAGACCCAGTACTTC
TRBD2	TRBV3-1/TRBV3-2	NA	TRBJ2-2	CASSHHGTSGVNTGELFF	TGTGCCAGCAGCCACCACGGGACTAGCGGGGTGAACACCGGGGAGCTGTTTTTT
TRBD1	TRBV9	NA	TRBJ1-1	CASSPQGAVNTEAFF	TGTGCCAGCAGCCCCCAGGGGGCGGTGAACACTGAAGCTTTCTTT
NA	TRBV12-2	NA	TRBJ1-4	CASRLAGEDRGNEKLFF	TGTGCAAGTCGCTTAGCGGGGGAGGACAGGGGGAATGAAAAACTGTTTTTT
TRBD2	TRBV27	NA	TRBJ2-1	CASSLLGLAGGKQFF	TGTGCCAGCAGTTTATTGGGACTAGCGGGGGGAAAGCAGTTCTTC
TRBD1	TRBV29-1	NA	TRBJ2-7	CSVSRDRASYEQYF	TGCAGCGTTTCCCGGGACAGAGCTTCCTACGAGCAGTACTTC
TRBD2	TRBV27	NA	TRBJ2-5	CASSLSASGGSLRTQYF	TGTGCCAGCAGTTTATCGGCTAGCGGGGGGTCATTGAGGACCCAGTACTTC
TRBD1	TRBV15	NA	TRBJ1-2	CATSRIPGTGGIRGYGYTF	TGTGCCACCAGCAGAATCCCAGGGACAGGGGGTATTCGCGGCTATGGCTACACCTTC
TRBD1	TRBV19	NA	TRBJ2-5	CASSATGVETQYF	TGTGCCAGTAGCGCCACAGGGGTTGAGACCCAGTACTTC
NA	TRBV29-1	NA	TRBJ1-1	CSGGGGANTEAFF	TGCAGCGGGGGAGGGGGGGCGAACACTGAAGCTTTCTTT
NA	TRBV7-2	NA	TRBJ1-1	CASSRGQNTEAFF	TGTGCCAGCAGCCGGGGACAAAACACTGAAGCTTTCTTT
NA	TRBV7-8	NA	TRBJ2-2	CASSFRTGGRNTGELFF	TGTGCCAGCAGCTTCCGTACGGGGGGCCGGAACACCGGGGAGCTGTTTTTT
NA	TRBV7-9	few	TRBJ1-3	CASSLDRTSGNTIYF	TGTGCCAGCAGCTTAGACAGGACCTCTGGAAACACCATATATTTT
TRBD1	TRBV7-6	NA	TRBJ1-4	CASSTRQGAREKLFF	TGTGCCAGCAGCACGAGACAGGGGGCAAGGGAAAAACTGTTTTTT
TRBD1	TRBV9	NA	TRBJ2-3	CASSARTGSTDTQYF	TGTGCCAGCAGCGCCCGGACAGGGAGCACAGATACGCAGTATTTT
TRBD1	TRBV3-1/TRBV3-2	NA	TRBJ2-1	CASREKTGVASYNEQFF	TGTGCCAGCAGAGAGAAAACAGGGGTGGCATCCTACAATGAGCAGTTCTTC
NA	TRBV18	NA	TRBJ2-3	CASSPKIGAGLYF	TGTGCCAGCTCTCCGAAAATTGGCGCGGGGTTGTATTTT
TRBD2	TRBV7-3	NA	TRBJ2-3	CASSFGRVGTTSTDTQYF	TGTGCCAGCAGCTTTGGTAGGGTGGGGACTACGTCCACAGATACGCAGTATTTT
TRBD1	TRBV5-1	NA	TRBJ2-2	CASSLARSGQGTGELFF	TGCGCCAGCAGCTTGGCAAGGAGCGGACAGGGCACCGGGGAGCTGTTTTTT
NA	TRBV3-1/TRBV3-2	NA	TRBJ2-3	CASSPRVDTQYF	TGTGCCAGCAGCCCACGGGTGGATACGCAGTATTTT
NA	TRBV30	NA	TRBJ1-6	CAWSVGRVNSPLHF	TGTGCCTGGAGTGTTGGGAGGGTGAATTCACCCCTCCACTTT
TRBD1	TRBV7-9	NA	TRBJ1-2	CASSPVGQGARYGYTF	TGTGCCAGCAGCCCGGTAGGACAGGGGGCGCGGTATGGCTACACCTTC
TRBD1	TRBV6-2/TRBV6-3	few	TRBJ1-5	CASSDRGSQPQHF	TGTGCCAGCAGCGACAGGGGAAGTCAGCCCCAGCATTTT